This entry features one T cell receptor beta chain sequence. Its target is unknown. The repertoire was sequenced with immunoSEQ multiplex PCR; TCRdb's copy has only in-frame clones and lacks some. The sample yields roughly 100,000 clones, 90% to 96% seen once. These data belong to a study of OX40 agonist ivuxolimab in advanced cancers. The study, taken as a whole, reports: On average, CD8+ T cells had more expanded clones than CD4+.

The CDR3 length is 14 residues. With 5 bases removed from V and 1 base from J, the gap between germline ends came to 12 bases. The germline CDR1 and CDR2 sequences are MDHEN and SYDVKM. The sample consisted of CD4+ or CD8+ T cells sorted from blood, taken in a trial of the OX40 agonist ivuxolimab. The chain links TRBV28 to TRBJ2-7, with D possibly being TRBD1 (5 bases). This clonotype was obtained from an adult with an advanced solid tumor such as melanoma, head and neck, liver or kidney cancer. The CDR3 DNA is TGTGCCAGCAGTGCAGGGATAAGGTCCTACGAGCAGTACTTC. It specifies CASSAGIRSYEQYF. Full variable domain (outside the CDR3, taken from reference TRBV28 and TRBJ2-7): DVKVTQSSRYLVKRTGEKVFLECVQDMDHENMFWYRQDPGLGLRLIYFSYDVKMKEKGDIPEGYSVSREKKERFSLILESASTNQTSMYLCASSAGIRSYEQYFGPGTRLTVT.